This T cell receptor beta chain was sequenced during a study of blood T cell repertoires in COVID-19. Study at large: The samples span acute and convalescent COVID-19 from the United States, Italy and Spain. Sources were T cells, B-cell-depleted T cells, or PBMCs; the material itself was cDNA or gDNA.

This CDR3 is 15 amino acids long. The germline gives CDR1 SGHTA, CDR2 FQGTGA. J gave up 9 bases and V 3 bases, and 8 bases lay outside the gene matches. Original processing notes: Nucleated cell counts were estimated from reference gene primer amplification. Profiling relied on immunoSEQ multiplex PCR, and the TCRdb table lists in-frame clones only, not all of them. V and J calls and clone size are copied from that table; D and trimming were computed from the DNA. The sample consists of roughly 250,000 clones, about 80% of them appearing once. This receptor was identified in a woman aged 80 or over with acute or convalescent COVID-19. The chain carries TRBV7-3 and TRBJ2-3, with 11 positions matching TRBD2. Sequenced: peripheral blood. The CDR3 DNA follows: TGTGCCAGCAGCTTGACTAGCGGGGCCCTTGTCACGCAGTATTTT. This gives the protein CASSLTSGALVTQYF.